Listed below are T cell receptor beta chains from one sample, sequenced in a study of blood T cells in healthy people across ages. TCRdb reprocessed the 5' RACE reads with MiXCR, giving one entry per CDR3 protein. The sample comprises over 950,000 distinct CDR3 sequences, 51% of which are singletons, and about a fifth rests with the top ten. Sequenced: blood. These receptors all come from a woman aged 55 to 70 in good health. Each CDR3 is given with its conserved first and last residue. The order of the fields is V gene, D gene, clone size, J gene, CDR3 DNA, CDR3 protein. The D gene is left open where the match is weak. Some rows have no size entry. The others give once, few or many, or a class for an expanded clone.

TRBV20-1	.	.	TRBJ2-7	TGCAGTGCTAGAGATCCCTCAACCGAGCAGTACTTC	CSARDPSTEQYF
TRBV10-1	TRBD1	.	TRBJ1-2	TGCGCCAGCAGCCGGGACAGGGCGGACAACTATGGCTACACCTTC	CASSRDRADNYGYTF
TRBV7-2	.	.	TRBJ2-7	TGTGCCAGCAGCTTAGACGGGACGTTTTACGAGCAGTACTTC	CASSLDGTFYEQYF
TRBV6-5	.	many	TRBJ2-3	TGTGCCAGCAGTTATGGCGGGAGCACAGATACGCAGTATTTT	CASSYGGSTDTQYF
TRBV4-3	.	.	TRBJ1-2	TGCGCCAGCAGCCGCTCGACCGAGGACTATGGCTACACCTTC	CASSRSTEDYGYTF
TRBV5-1	.	few	TRBJ2-3	TGCGCCAGCAGCATCGGGGCCGAAGGTACGCAGTATTTT	CASSIGAEGTQYF
TRBV6-5	TRBD2	.	TRBJ2-7	TGTGCCATCCCCGTAAGGCGGGAGGAATTCTACGAGCAGTACTTC	CAIPVRREEFYEQYF
TRBV7-2	.	.	TRBJ1-1	TGTGCCAGCAGCTTAGCGCACGGGACGAACACTGAAGCTTTCTTT	CASSLAHGTNTEAFF
TRBV29-1	.	.	TRBJ2-7	TGCAGCGTTGAGGGGCCGACAGGCTCCGAGCAGTACTTC	CSVEGPTGSEQYF
TRBV29-1	.	few	TRBJ2-1	TGCAGCGTTGTCGTCACCTACAATGAGCAGTTCTTC	CSVVVTYNEQFF
TRBV3-1	TRBD2	few	TRBJ2-5	TGTGCCAGCAGCCACGGGACTAGCGGAAAGACCCAGTACTTC	CASSHGTSGKTQYF
TRBV4-1	.	.	TRBJ2-7	TGCGCCAGCAGCCCTCAGGGGCTCCCCGGACAGATTGTCTTGTCCGAGCAGTACTTC	CASSPQGLPGQIVLSEQYF
TRBV18	TRBD1	few	TRBJ2-3	TGTGCCAGCTCACCGCAAACAGGGGCAGGCACAGATACGCAGTATTTT	CASSPQTGAGTDTQYF
TRBV7-8	.	.	TRBJ2-1	TGTGCCAGCAGCTTAGTTCGAGCAGACGCCTACAATGAGCAGTTCTTC	CASSLVRADAYNEQFF
TRBV6-2/TRBV6-3	TRBD2	.	TRBJ2-1	TGTGCCAGCAGTTGCTCGTCGGCGGGAGGGGGCAATGAGCAGTTCTTC	CASSCSSAGGGNEQFF
TRBV12-3/TRBV12-4	.	.	TRBJ2-2	TGTGCCAGCAGTTTAGACCCTCCCAGCGTCCGGGAGCTGTTTTTT	CASSLDPPSVRELFF
TRBV7-6	TRBD1	.	TRBJ2-1	TGTGCCAGCAGAAATCCAGGGACAGGCGTCAATGAGCAGTTCTTC	CASRNPGTGVNEQFF
TRBV29-1	TRBD1	many	TRBJ2-5	TGCAGCGTTTTCAGGGGGCAAGAGACCCAGTACTTC	CSVFRGQETQYF
TRBV20-1	TRBD2	.	TRBJ2-3	TGCAGTGCTCGTACTCCTTTAAGGACTAGCGGGCACCAACTTCTTACAGATACGCAGTATTTT	CSARTPLRTSGHQLLTDTQYF
TRBV7-9	.	.	TRBJ2-5	TGTGCCAGCAGCCATCCCGCCGGGCGAGAGACCCAGTACTTC	CASSHPAGRETQYF
TRBV7-8	.	.	TRBJ2-5	TGTGCCAGCAGCTTATTTGGGGCAGTCGGGCAAGAGACCCAGTACTTC	CASSLFGAVGQETQYF
TRBV20-1	.	.	TRBJ2-1	TGCAGTGCTACTACAGGGCCTGGTAATGAGCAGTTCTTC	CSATTGPGNEQFF
TRBV10-1	TRBD2	few	TRBJ2-1	TGCGCCAGCAGTGCCTCGGGAGGGAACAATGAGCAGTTCTTC	CASSASGGNNEQFF
TRBV6-5	.	few	TRBJ2-3	TGTGCCAGCAGCCCCCCCCAGGGGCGCGTTACAGATACGCAGTATTTT	CASSPPQGRVTDTQYF
TRBV7-2	.	.	TRBJ1-2	TGTGCCAGCAGCTACACGAGGGGGTATGGCTACACCTTC	CASSYTRGYGYTF
TRBV12-3/TRBV12-4	.	.	TRBJ2-1	TGTGCCAGCAGTTCCCTCGGGGGAGGTGGGTTCTTC	CASSSLGGGGFF
TRBV28	TRBD2	.	TRBJ2-4	TGTGCCAGCAGTAATACCCTCGGGACTAGCGGGAGTTCTCAGTACTTC	CASSNTLGTSGSSQYF
TRBV4-1	TRBD2	.	TRBJ2-3	TGCGCCAGCAGCCAAGTAAAGGGTAGCGGGAGTGCAGATACGCAGTATTTT	CASSQVKGSGSADTQYF
TRBV11-2	.	.	TRBJ2-1	TGTGCCAGCAGCTCAGGTGTCATGCGGGAGCAGTTCTTC	CASSSGVMREQFF
TRBV25-1	.	.	TRBJ2-1	TGTGCCAGCAGTGACCCGGGGAAGTGGGCCTACAATGAGCAGTTCTTC	CASSDPGKWAYNEQFF
TRBV29-1	TRBD1	few	TRBJ2-7	TGCAGCGTTGAAAGGGACAGCTCCTACGAGCAGTACTTC	CSVERDSSYEQYF
TRBV5-1	.	.	TRBJ2-1	TGCGCCAGCAGCTTGGGACACAGTTCCAATGAGCAGTTCTTC	CASSLGHSSNEQFF
TRBV20-1	.	.	TRBJ2-7	TGCAGTGCCCCCCACCCGGGACTGTCCTACTACGAGCAGTACTTC	CSAPHPGLSYYEQYF
TRBV7-9	TRBD1	.	TRBJ1-1	TGTGCCAGCAGCAACCGACAGGGTGGAACTGAAGCTTTCTTT	CASSNRQGGTEAFF
TRBV4-3	.	.	TRBJ1-4	TGCGCCAGCAGCCAAAATACCGGGACTGGAGATGAAAAACTGTTTTTT	CASSQNTGTGDEKLFF
TRBV4-1	TRBD2	.	TRBJ2-7	TGCGCCAGCAGCCTAATAAAGACTAGCGTCTCCTACGAGCAGTACTTC	CASSLIKTSVSYEQYF
TRBV5-1	TRBD2	few	TRBJ2-1	TGCGCCAGCAGCTTGCGTTCTAGCGGGATGTTCAATGAGCAGTTCTTC	CASSLRSSGMFNEQFF
TRBV20-1	TRBD2	.	TRBJ2-5	TGCAGTGCTTTTGGGAGGGCGGGAGAGACCCAGTACTTC	CSAFGRAGETQYF
TRBV27	TRBD2	few	TRBJ2-3	TGTGCCAGCAGTTTTAGTCTAGCGGTTAGCACAGATACGCAGTATTTT	CASSFSLAVSTDTQYF
TRBV9	.	.	TRBJ2-7	TGTGCCAGCGGCCCTAATCAAGACAGTTACGAGCAGTACTTC	CASGPNQDSYEQYF
TRBV20-1	.	.	TRBJ2-1	TGCAGTGCTAGTAGCCCTAGACTGAACTACAATGAGCAGTTCTTC	CSASSPRLNYNEQFF
TRBV5-5	TRBD1	few	TRBJ2-1	TGTGCCAGCAGCTTCCAGGGGGAATCCTACAATGAGCAGTTCTTC	CASSFQGESYNEQFF
TRBV4-1	TRBD2	many	TRBJ2-5	TGCGCCAGCAGCCAGAGCGGGGGAGAGACCCAGTACTTC	CASSQSGGETQYF
TRBV20-1	TRBD2	few	TRBJ2-3	TGCAGTGCCCTAGGGCCTAGCGGGACGGATACGCAGTATTTT	CSALGPSGTDTQYF
TRBV20-1	.	.	TRBJ2-7	TGCAGTGCTAGTACCCAGGGGCAACACTCCTACGAGCAGTACTTC	CSASTQGQHSYEQYF
TRBV5-1	TRBD1	.	TRBJ2-3	TGCGCCAGCAGCTTGGCCTGGACAGGGGGAAAAGATACGCAGTATTTT	CASSLAWTGGKDTQYF
TRBV30	TRBD1	.	TRBJ1-2	TGTGCCTGGAGTGTCCTCGGGACAGGCAGGGGCTACACCTTC	CAWSVLGTGRGYTF
TRBV29-1	TRBD2	few	TRBJ2-7	TGCAGCGTTGCGGGACTAGCGGGTCAAAGCTCCTACGAGCAGTACTTC	CSVAGLAGQSSYEQYF
TRBV15	.	.	TRBJ2-1	TGTGCCACCAGCAGAGAAGGGTACGAGCAGTTCTTC	CATSREGYEQFF
TRBV7-2	TRBD2	.	TRBJ2-3	TGTGCCAGCAGCGTCGGGGGGAGAGAGGATACGCAGTATTTT	CASSVGGREDTQYF
TRBV30	TRBD1	.	TRBJ1-5	TGTGCCTGGACTGGACAGGGCCGTCAGCCCCAGCATTTT	CAWTGQGRQPQHF
TRBV20-1	.	few	TRBJ1-2	TGCAGTGCTGGGGGTGGGGTCTTGCGTGGCTACACCTTC	CSAGGGVLRGYTF
TRBV18	TRBD1	.	TRBJ2-4	TGTGCCAGCTCACTCTCCGGGACAGTCAAAAACATTCAGTACTTC	CASSLSGTVKNIQYF
TRBV29-1	.	many	TRBJ2-3	TGCAGCGTTGGAGCACCGGGGACAGATACGCAGTATTTT	CSVGAPGTDTQYF
TRBV7-9	TRBD1	.	TRBJ1-6	TGTGCCAGCAGATCAAGGACAGGAAATTCACCCCTCCACTTT	CASRSRTGNSPLHF
TRBV4-2	.	few	TRBJ2-7	TGTGCCAGCACCCTAGGTGTGTCAGGGCGGGCCTACGAGCAGTACTTC	CASTLGVSGRAYEQYF
TRBV6-1	.	.	TRBJ1-4	TGTGCCAGCAACCGATCCCCGGGGGGTCAGAATGAAAAACTGTTTTTT	CASNRSPGGQNEKLFF
TRBV9	TRBD1	.	TRBJ2-5	TGTGCCAGCAGCTCTAGGACAGGGTCGCGCCAAGAGACCCAGTACTTC	CASSSRTGSRQETQYF
TRBV6-2/TRBV6-3	TRBD2	.	TRBJ2-6	TGTGCCAGCAGTCCGGGGGGGCGCAGTTTCTCTGGGGCCAACGTCCTGACTTTC	CASSPGGRSFSGANVLTF